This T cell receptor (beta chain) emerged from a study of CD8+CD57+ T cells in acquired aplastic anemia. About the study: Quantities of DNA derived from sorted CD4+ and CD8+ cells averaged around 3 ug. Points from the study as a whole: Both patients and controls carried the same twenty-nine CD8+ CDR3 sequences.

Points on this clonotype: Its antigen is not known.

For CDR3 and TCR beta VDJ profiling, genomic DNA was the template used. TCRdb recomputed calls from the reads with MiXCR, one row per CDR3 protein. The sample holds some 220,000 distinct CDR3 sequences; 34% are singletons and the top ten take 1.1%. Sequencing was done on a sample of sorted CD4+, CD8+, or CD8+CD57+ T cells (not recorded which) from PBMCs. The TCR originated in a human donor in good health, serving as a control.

CDR3 sequence reads: CSLATGDHGYTF. Here the CDR3 DNA reads TGCAGCCTGGCGACAGGGGATCATGGCTACACCTTC. V usage is TRBV20-1 and J usage is TRBJ1-2; 8 bases align to TRBD1. The germline CDR1 and CDR2 sequences are DFQATT and SNEGSKA (reference sequence). The CDR3 contains 12 residues.